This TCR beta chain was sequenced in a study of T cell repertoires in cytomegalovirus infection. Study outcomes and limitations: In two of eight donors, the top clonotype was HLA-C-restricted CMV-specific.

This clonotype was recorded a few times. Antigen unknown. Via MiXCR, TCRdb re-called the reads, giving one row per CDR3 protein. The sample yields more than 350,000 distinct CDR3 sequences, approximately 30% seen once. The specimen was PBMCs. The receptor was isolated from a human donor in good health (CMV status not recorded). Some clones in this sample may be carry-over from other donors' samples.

The CDR3 DNA reads as TGCAGTGCTAGAGATACGGACAGGACCTATAATTCACCCCTCCACTTT. This sequence encodes CSARDTDRTYNSPLHF. The chain carries TRBV20-1 and TRBJ1-6, with TRBD1 matching over 7 bases. The CDR3 length is 16 residues. The trim removed 0 bases at V and 2 bases at J, leaving 4 bases unmatched. Germline V gene data show CDR1 as DFQATT and CDR2 as SNEGSKA (reference sequence).